This TCR beta chain is from a study of CD8 T cell repertoires and HIV-1 epitope variants. On this clone: Its antigen is unknown.

Trimming took off 6 bases at V and 2 bases at J, with 13 bases between the two ends. This CDR3 spans 14 amino acids. The germline V gene has CDR1 SGHRS and CDR2 YFSETQ. Using immunoSEQ multiplex PCR, the repertoire was profiled, and TCRdb retains in-frame clones only, with some absent. The table has fewer than 5,500 clones, 67% seen once; the top ten hold around 40%. J is TRBJ2-3 and V is TRBV5-1; tentatively, D is TRBD1 or TRBD2 (5 bases each). This clonotype was sampled from a male donor with HIV. Sequenced: cultured CD8+ T cells derived from PBMCs. The CDR3 DNA sequence: TGCGCCAGCACCCCCGAGGGGCACACAGATACGCAGTATTTT. This sequence encodes CASTPEGHTDTQYF.